The T cell receptor beta chain under discussion was sequenced for a study of T cell repertoires in cytomegalovirus infection. The CDR3 runs to 18 residues. The V and J ends lost 6 bases and 0 bases, in that order; junction bases with no gene match: 13. Germline values: CDR1 MNHNY, CDR2 SVGAGI (reference sequence). TCRdb re-derived calls from the reads in MiXCR, one entry per CDR3 protein. Among about 160,000 distinct CDR3 sequences listed, roughly 21% were seen once. In its sample, this clonotype was seen a few times. Its matching antigen is unknown. The gene calls are TRBV6-6 and TRBJ1-5; 8 nucleotides align to TRBD1. The sequence came from a human donor in good health (CMV status not recorded). Some clones in this sample may be carry-over from other donors' samples. Specimen: CD8+ T cells from cultured PBMCs, collected from culture after CMV antigen stimulation. CDR3 nucleotide sequence: TGTGCCAGCAGCACCCCGGGACAGGACTACATTAGCAATCAGCCCCAGCATTTT. Residues: CASSTPGQDYISNQPQHF.